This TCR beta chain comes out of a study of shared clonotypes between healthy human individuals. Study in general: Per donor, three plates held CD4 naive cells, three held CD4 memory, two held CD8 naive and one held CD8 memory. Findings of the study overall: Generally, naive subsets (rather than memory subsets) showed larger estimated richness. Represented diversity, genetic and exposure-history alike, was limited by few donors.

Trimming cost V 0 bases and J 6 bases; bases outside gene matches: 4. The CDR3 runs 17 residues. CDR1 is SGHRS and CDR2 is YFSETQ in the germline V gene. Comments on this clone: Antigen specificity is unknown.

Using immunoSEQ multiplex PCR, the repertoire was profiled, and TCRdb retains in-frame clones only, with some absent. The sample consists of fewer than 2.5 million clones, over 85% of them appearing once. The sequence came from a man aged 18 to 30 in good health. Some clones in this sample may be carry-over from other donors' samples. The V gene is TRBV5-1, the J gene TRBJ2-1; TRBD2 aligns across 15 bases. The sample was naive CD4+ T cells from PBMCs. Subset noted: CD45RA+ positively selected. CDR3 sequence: CASSLGTSGRAGNEQFF. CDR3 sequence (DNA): TGCGCCAGCAGCTTGGGGACTAGCGGGAGGGCGGGCAATGAGCAGTTCTTC.